This T cell receptor beta chain was sequenced in a study of blood T cells in healthy people across ages. Study-level background: Per two T cells, template switching captured roughly one barcoded beta molecule.

Between the trimmed V and J ends, which lost 7 bases and 8 bases, there was a span of 14 bases. The CDR3 length is 12 residues. Overall study results and limits: With donor CMV status unknown, expanded clonotype changes were possibly confounded.

Sample-barcoded 5' priming and a J-beta primer mix drove a second PCR of about 6 to 12 cycles. A template-switch adaptor that had 12 random nucleotides put a tag on each cDNA molecule. TCRdb reprocessed the 5' RACE reads with MiXCR, giving one entry per CDR3 protein. The sample lists some 900,000 distinct CDR3 sequences, about 44% occurring once. Donors ranged from about 6 to 90 years old and were healthy Caucasians in Russia. This clonotype was seen more than once but under ten times. The antigen remains undetermined. The gene calls are TRBV12-3 or TRBV12-4 and TRBJ1-2; no clear D. The sequencing input was blood. The TCR originated in a man aged 25-40 years in good health. CDR3 residues: CASTLTASGYTF. Here the CDR3 DNA reads TGTGCCAGCACTCTAACAGCGAGCGGCTACACCTTC.